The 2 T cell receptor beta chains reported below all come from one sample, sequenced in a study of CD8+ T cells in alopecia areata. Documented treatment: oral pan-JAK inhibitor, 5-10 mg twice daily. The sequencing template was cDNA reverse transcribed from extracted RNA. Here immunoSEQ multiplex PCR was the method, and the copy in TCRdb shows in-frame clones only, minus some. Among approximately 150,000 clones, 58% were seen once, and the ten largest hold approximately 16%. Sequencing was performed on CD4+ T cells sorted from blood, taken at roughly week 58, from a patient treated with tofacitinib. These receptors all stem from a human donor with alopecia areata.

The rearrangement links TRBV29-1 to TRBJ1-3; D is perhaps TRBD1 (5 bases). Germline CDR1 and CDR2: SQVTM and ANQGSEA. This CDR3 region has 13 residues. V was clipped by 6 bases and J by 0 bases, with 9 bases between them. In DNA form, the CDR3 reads TGCAGCGTATCAGGGTTCTCTGGAAACACCATATATTTT. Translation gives CSVSGFSGNTIYF.

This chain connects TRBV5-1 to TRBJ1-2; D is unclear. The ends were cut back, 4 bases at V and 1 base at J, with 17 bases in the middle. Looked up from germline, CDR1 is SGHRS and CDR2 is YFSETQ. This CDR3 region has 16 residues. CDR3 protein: CASSPTPVGFNYGYTF. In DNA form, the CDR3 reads TGCGCCAGCAGCCCGACCCCCGTGGGATTTAACTATGGCTACACCTTC.